Below, 31 T cell receptor beta chains from the same sample are listed, as sequenced in a study of T cell responses to AZD1222 COVID-19 vaccine (dated by TCRdb to 2020 to 2022). The time point tag for this specimen amounts to: baseline before first vaccination. Preparation of the library involved the immunoSEQ multiplex PCR assay. TCRdb re-hosts the immuneACCESS table, in-frame sequences only. Its copies lack some clones; in the studies checked, an unresolved V gene accounts for under half of them, and the cause for the rest is not known. Counted in this sample were 150,000 or so clones; about 91% of them appeared once. Clones ranked in the top ten supply around 1.9% of the sample. The sequencing here drew on peripheral blood, taken on day 0 of AZD1222 vaccination. These receptors were collected from an adult in good health.

V and J are TRBV18 and TRBJ1-2; D not resolved. Germline V gene lookup returns CDR1 KGHSH and CDR2 LQKENI. The CDR3 is made up of 15 amino acids. V was pared by 1 base and J by 4 bases, with 13 bases between. CDR3 sequence: CASSPLYPDPYGYTF. The CDR3, as DNA: TGTGCCAGCTCACCACTATACCCGGACCCCTATGGCTACACCTTC.

V usage is TRBV6-5 and J usage is TRBJ2-7; D is perhaps TRBD1 (7 bases). V lost 2 bases, J lost 4 bases, and 12 bases lay in between. The germline gives CDR1 MNHEY, CDR2 SVGAGI. The length of the CDR3 is 14 residues. In DNA, the CDR3 is TGTGCCAGCAGTTACGTCTCAGGGGGGTACGAGCAGTACTTC. This encodes CASSYVSGGYEQYF.

The rearrangement links TRBV6-2 or TRBV6-3 to TRBJ2-3, with 8 bases identical to TRBD2. There are 15 residues in the CDR3. J was trimmed by 0 bases and V by 6 bases; bases with no gene match: 5. From germline, CDR1 is MNHEY and CDR2 SVGEGT. CDR3 residues: CASSKAGASTDTQYF. DNA for the CDR3: TGTGCCAGCAGCAAAGCGGGGGCTAGCACAGATACGCAGTATTTT.

This rearrangement joins TRBV4-2 to TRBJ1-5; 11 nucleotides agree with TRBD1. In germline, CDR1 is LGHNA, CDR2 YNFKEQ. The trim removed 1 base at V and 2 bases at J, leaving 4 bases unmatched. The CDR3 sequence is 17 residues long. The CDR3 sequence: CASSQGTGGGGNQPQHF. The CDR3 DNA follows: TGTGCCAGCAGCCAAGGGACAGGGGGCGGTGGCAATCAGCCCCAGCATTTT.

With regard to this clone: Other DNA sequences from this sample encode an identical CDR3 as well. This CDR3 is CASSLGGASTDTQYF. The DNA for the CDR3 is TGTGCCAGCAGCTTAGGCGGGGCTAGCACAGATACGCAGTATTTT. The J gene is TRBJ2-3, the V gene TRBV7-2, with a possible D match to TRBD2 (6 bases). Germline lookup yields CDR1 SGHTA and CDR2 FQGNSA. This CDR3 comprises 15 residues. Trimming removed 1 base at V and 0 bases at J, with 8 bases between. The full variable domain, rest sourced from reference TRBV7-2 and TRBJ2-3, is GAGVSQSPSNKVTEKGKDVELRCDPISGHTALYWYRQSLGQGLEFLIYFQGNSAPDKSGLPSDRFSAERTGGSVSTLTIQRTQQEDSAVYLCASSLGGASTDTQYFGPGTRLTVL.

J is TRBJ2-7 and V is TRBV5-1; TRBD2 matches 7 bases. There are 16 residues in the CDR3. V lost 4 bases, J lost 4 bases, and 14 bases stayed unmatched. Germline V CDR1 and CDR2: SGHRS, YFSETQ. The CDR3 sequence is CASSLGGGGSLYEQYF. The CDR3 DNA reads TGCGCCAGCAGCCTGGGTGGTGGCGGGAGCCTATACGAGCAGTACTTC.

This chain links TRBV3-1 (or the pseudogene TRBV3-2) with TRBJ2-5; D assignment may be TRBD1 or TRBD2 (5 bases each). This CDR3 comprises 15 residues. Germline CDR1 reads LGHDT; CDR2 reads YNNKEL (reference sequence). V lost 0 bases and J 7 bases, leaving 15 bases between the germline ends. The CDR3 nucleotides are TGTGCCAGCAGCCAAGAAGGTGGGGGTTGGGGGACCCAGTACTTC. It specifies CASSQEGGGWGTQYF.

With respect to this clone: One end of the junction is discordant with germline, which a read error may explain. The CDR3 loop is CASNQDPGTGISEQYF. CDR3 DNA: TGTGCCAGCAACCAAGATCCGGGGACAGGGATCTCCGAGCAGTACTTC. The genes are TRBV4-2 and TRBJ2-7, with 9 bases fitting TRBD1. The CDR3 is made up of 16 amino acids. Germline assignment: CDR1 LGHNA and CDR2 YNFKEQ.

The rearrangement joins TRBV7-2 to TRBJ1-3; D uncertain. Per germline, CDR1 SGHTA and CDR2 FQGNSA. Trimming removed 1 base from V and 0 bases from J, with 7 bases in between. The CDR3 loop spans 15 amino acids. Here the CDR3 reads CASSLGGGSGNTIYF. The DNA for the CDR3 is TGTGCCAGCAGCTTAGGAGGAGGCTCTGGAAACACCATATATTTT.

The V and J genes are TRBV27 and TRBJ2-7; 7 bases map to TRBD1. The CDR3 runs 15 residues. The V gene end was trimmed by 5 bases and the J gene end by 2 bases; junction bases not matched to a gene: 9. The germline CDR1 and CDR2 sequences are MNHEY and SMNVEV (reference sequence). The CDR3 spells CASSPRTGGTYEQYF. The CDR3 DNA reads as TGTGCCAGCAGTCCCCGGACAGGTGGGACCTACGAGCAGTACTTC.

The chain is built from TRBV2 and TRBJ1-2; D is undetermined. This CDR3 region has 13 residues. Trimming shortened V by 6 bases and J by 3 bases, and 11 bases separated the two germline ends. Germline assignment: CDR1 SNHLY and CDR2 FYNNEI. The CDR3 DNA reads as TGTGCCAGCAGCGTGGGGTCGGACTATGGCTACACCTTC. Translation: CASSVGSDYGYTF. The full variable domain, its missing parts supplied by reference TRBV2 and TRBJ1-2, is EPEVTQTPSHQVTQMGQEVILRCVPISNHLYFYWYRQILGQKVEFLVSFYNNEISEKSEIFDDQFSVERPDGSNFTLKIRSTKLEDSAMYFCASSVGSDYGYTFGSGTRLTVV.

In its sample, this clone was seen once. J is TRBJ2-3 and V is TRBV27; 10 bases align to TRBD2. Germline CDR1 MNHEY, CDR2 SMNVEV (reference sequence). This CDR3 has 20 residues. V lost 8 bases to trimming and J lost 1 base; unmatched junction nucleotides: 21. In nucleotides, the CDR3 is TGTGCCAGCGGAGCCGCCCGGAAGGGGTTCCTAGCGGGGGGCACAGATACGCAGTATTTT. Translating gives CASGAARKGFLAGGTDTQYF.

The CDR3 sequence is CASSRAGITEAFF. The CDR3 DNA follows: TGTGCCAGCAGCCGTGCAGGGATCACTGAAGCTTTCTTT. This sequence joins TRBV9 and TRBJ1-1; perhaps TRBD1 as D (5 bases). Trimming pared 4 bases from V and 4 bases from J, leaving 11 bases between. CDR1 is SGDLS and CDR2 is YYNGEE in the germline V gene. The CDR3 contains 13 residues.

The chain couples TRBV2 to TRBJ1-1, with unresolved D. Per germline, CDR1 SNHLY and CDR2 FYNNEI. CDR3 length equals 12 residues. Trimming stripped 4 bases from V and 11 bases from J, with 14 bases between. The CDR3 coding sequence is TGTGCCAGCAGTGCACTGGGATCGCTGGCTTTCTTT. Protein product: CASSALGSLAFF.

This chain links TRBV20-1 with TRBJ2-7; D is possibly TRBD1 (5 bases). The CDR3 totals 14 residues. V was cut by 3 bases and J by 6 bases, with 18 bases left in between. The V gene's germline CDR1 is DFQATT and CDR2 SNEGSKA (reference sequence). In nucleotides, the CDR3 is TGCAGTGCTAGTGCCGGCCAGGGAAATGGCGAGCAGTACTTC. Translating it yields CSASAGQGNGEQYF.

The V gene is TRBV2, the J gene TRBJ1-4; 10 bases map to TRBD1. Trimming cost V 6 bases and J 7 bases; bases outside gene matches: 2. CDR1 is SNHLY and CDR2 is FYNNEI in the germline V gene. The length of the CDR3 is 13 residues. In DNA, the CDR3 is TGTGCCAGCAGGGGACAGGGGATTGAAAAACTGTTTTTT. As protein: CASRGQGIEKLFF. The full variable domain, in which reference TRBV2 and TRBJ1-4 provide the parts outside the CDR3, is EPEVTQTPSHQVTQMGQEVILRCVPISNHLYFYWYRQILGQKVEFLVSFYNNEISEKSEIFDDQFSVERPDGSNFTLKIRSTKLEDSAMYFCASRGQGIEKLFFGSGTQLSVL.

This CDR3 is CASSLESGGAYEQYF. The CDR3 DNA follows: TGTGCCAGCAGCTTAGAGAGCGGGGGGGCCTACGAGCAGTACTTC. The V and J genes are TRBV7-2 and TRBJ2-7; 10 nucleotides line up with TRBD2. Unmatched junction bases numbered 2, after V lost 1 base and J lost 2 bases. This CDR3 has 15 residues. Germline V gives CDR1 SGHTA, CDR2 FQGNSA.

The rearrangement uses TRBV19 and TRBJ2-7, with TRBD1 matching 7 bases. The CDR3 runs to 14 residues. Germline CDR1 and CDR2: LNHDA and SQIVND (reference sequence). J was trimmed by 3 bases and V by 5 bases; bases with no gene match: 7. The CDR3 sequence is CASSFRTGYYEQYF. As DNA, the CDR3 is TGTGCCAGTAGTTTCAGGACAGGATACTACGAGCAGTACTTC.

J is TRBJ2-6 and V is TRBV2; no definite D call. The CDR3 runs 17 residues. Germline V lookup: CDR1 SNHLY, CDR2 FYNNEI. With 0 bases removed from V and 4 bases from J, the gap between germline ends came to 13 bases. CDR3: CASSEAFGYSGANVLTF. CDR3 bases: TGTGCCAGCAGTGAAGCGTTTGGGTACTCCGGGGCCAACGTCCTGACTTTC.

The chain links TRBV5-1 to TRBJ1-1; no reliable D call. Germline values: CDR1 SGHRS, CDR2 YFSETQ. V lost 7 bases and J 1 base, leaving 8 bases between the germline ends. The CDR3 loop spans 12 amino acids. The CDR3 DNA reads as TGCGCCAGCCATCACGAGAACACTGAAGCTTTCTTT. It yields the protein CASHHENTEAFF.

V is TRBV6-5 and J is TRBJ2-7, with D unresolved. The CDR3 totals 12 residues. CDR1 MNHEY and CDR2 SVGAGI come from the germline V gene. V was trimmed by 6 bases and J by 2 bases, leaving 8 bases between them. The CDR3 region has the DNA TGTGCCAGCAGCCGGCGAGCCTACGAGCAGTACTTC. It yields the protein CASSRRAYEQYF.

The genes are TRBV6-4 and TRBJ2-2; D gene unclear. The length of the CDR3 is 14 residues. Germline CDR1 MRHNA, CDR2 SNTAGT. Trimming cost V 4 bases and J 1 base, with 7 bases left between them. This CDR3 reads CASSVLGNTGELFF. The CDR3 nucleotides are TGTGCCAGCAGTGTTCTGGGGAACACCGGGGAGCTGTTTTTT.

The rearrangement joins TRBV19 to TRBJ1-1; 7 bases fit TRBD1. The CDR3 sequence is 15 residues long. Germline CDR1 LNHDA, CDR2 SQIVND (reference sequence). Trimming cost V 5 bases and J 2 bases; bases outside gene matches: 8. CDR3: CASSWDSMGNTEAFF. The CDR3 nucleotides are TGTGCCAGTAGTTGGGACAGCATGGGAAACACTGAAGCTTTCTTT.

The genes are TRBV19 and TRBJ1-5, with a tentative D call TRBD1 (5 bases). CDR1 and CDR2 (germline): LNHDA, SQIVND (reference sequence). The CDR3 runs 15 residues. Trimming left V 1 base short and J 1 base short, with 8 bases between. The CDR3 DNA follows: TGTGCCAGTAGTATAGTTGGGACGAGCAATCAGCCCCAGCATTTT. It yields the protein CASSIVGTSNQPQHF.

This sequence joins TRBV27 and TRBJ2-7, with 8 bases matching TRBD1. Germline V gene sequence: CDR1 MNHEY, CDR2 SMNVEV (reference sequence). The CDR3 extends over 15 amino acids. With V trimmed by 4 bases and J by 5 bases, 10 bases remained unmatched. The DNA for the CDR3 is TGTGCCAGCAGTTCCCGGACAGGGTTTCTCCACGAGCAGTACTTC. Its translation is CASSSRTGFLHEQYF.

This CDR3 is CASSDRGFTEAFF. Here the CDR3 DNA reads TGTGCCAGCAGTGACAGGGGGTTCACTGAAGCTTTCTTT. J is TRBJ1-1 and V is TRBV6-1; 7 nucleotides match TRBD1. The length of the CDR3 is 13 residues. Per the germline V gene, CDR1 is MNHNS and CDR2 is SASEGT. The ends lost 3 bases at V and 4 bases at J; junction bases unmatched: 2.

The V call is TRBV5-1, the J call TRBJ1-2, with D uncertain. Germline V lookup: CDR1 SGHRS, CDR2 YFSETQ. V was pared by 0 bases and J by 4 bases, with 10 bases between. The CDR3 length is 14 residues. The CDR3 DNA follows: TGCGCCAGCAGCTTGGACCCCTCTACCTATGGCTACACCTTC. This sequence encodes CASSLDPSTYGYTF.

J is TRBJ1-3 and V is TRBV5-1; D is possibly TRBD1 (5 bases). CDR1 SGHRS and CDR2 YFSETQ come from the germline V gene. This CDR3 has 15 residues. V was clipped by 0 bases and J by 4 bases, with 11 bases between them. The CDR3 region is CASSLEAQGGNTIYF. The CDR3 nucleotides are TGCGCCAGCAGCTTGGAAGCCCAGGGAGGAAACACCATATATTTT.

This clone was recorded only once. This could be a read error, since a much larger clone is one nucleotide away. The identical CDR3 is also encoded by other nucleotide sequences in the sample. The rearrangement joins TRBV7-2 to TRBJ1-1; no firm D call. Germline assignment: CDR1 SGHTA and CDR2 FQGNSA. The CDR3 has 13 residues. The V end was cut by 1 base, the J end by 1 base, with 4 bases between. CDR3: CASSLVQNTEAFF. DNA for the CDR3: TGTGCCAGCAGCTTAGTTCAGAACACTGAAGCTTTCTTT.

The chain is built from TRBV7-9 and TRBJ1-2; no clear D. Trimming pared 5 bases from V and 4 bases from J, leaving 5 bases between. The germline gives CDR1 SEHNR, CDR2 FQNEAQ (reference sequence). The CDR3 sequence is 11 residues long. In nucleotides, the CDR3 is TGTGCCAGCAGCCCGAGCTATGGCTACACCTTC. It yields the protein CASSPSYGYTF.

The gene calls are TRBV3-1 (or the pseudogene TRBV3-2) and TRBJ1-1; D possibly corresponds to TRBD1 (5 bases). Trimming removed 4 bases at V and 8 bases at J, with 8 bases between. Per the germline V gene, CDR1 is LGHDT and CDR2 is YNNKEL (reference sequence). The CDR3 runs to 11 residues. DNA for the CDR3: TGTGCCAGCAGCCGAACAGGAGAAGCTTTCTTT. It specifies CASSRTGEAFF.